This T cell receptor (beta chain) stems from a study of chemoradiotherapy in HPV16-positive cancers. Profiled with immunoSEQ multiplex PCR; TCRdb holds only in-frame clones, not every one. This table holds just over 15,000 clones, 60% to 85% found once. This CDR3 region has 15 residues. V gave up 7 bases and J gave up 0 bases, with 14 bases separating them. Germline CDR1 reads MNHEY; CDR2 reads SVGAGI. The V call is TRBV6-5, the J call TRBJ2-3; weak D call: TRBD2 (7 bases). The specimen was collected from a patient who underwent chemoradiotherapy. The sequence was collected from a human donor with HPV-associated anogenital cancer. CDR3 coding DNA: TGTGCCAGCAAGAAGGGGGGGGCGAGCACAGATACGCAGTATTTT. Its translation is CASKKGGASTDTQYF.